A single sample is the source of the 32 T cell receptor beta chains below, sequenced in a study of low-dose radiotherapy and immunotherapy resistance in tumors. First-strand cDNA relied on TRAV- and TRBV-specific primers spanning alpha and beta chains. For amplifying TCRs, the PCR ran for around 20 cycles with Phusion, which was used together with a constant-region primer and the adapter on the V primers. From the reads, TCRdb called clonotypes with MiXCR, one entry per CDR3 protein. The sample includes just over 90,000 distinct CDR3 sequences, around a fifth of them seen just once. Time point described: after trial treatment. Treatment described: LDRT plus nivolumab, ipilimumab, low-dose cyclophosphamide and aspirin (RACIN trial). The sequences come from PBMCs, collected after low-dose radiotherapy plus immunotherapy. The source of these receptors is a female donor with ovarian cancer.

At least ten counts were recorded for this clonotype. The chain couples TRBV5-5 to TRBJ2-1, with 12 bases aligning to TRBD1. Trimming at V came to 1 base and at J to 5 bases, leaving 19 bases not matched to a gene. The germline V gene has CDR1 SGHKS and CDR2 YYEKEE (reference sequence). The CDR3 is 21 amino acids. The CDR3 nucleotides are TGTGCCAGCAGCTTGAACGTTTGGGACAGGGGGCGAGATTTAAGGAACAATGAGCAGTTCTTC. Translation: CASSLNVWDRGRDLRNNEQFF. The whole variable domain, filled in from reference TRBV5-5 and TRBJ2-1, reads DAGVTQSPTHLIKTRGQQVTLRCSPISGHKSVSWYQQVLGQGPQFIFQYYEKEERGRGNFPDRFSARQFPNYSSELNVNALLLGDSALYLCASSLNVWDRGRDLRNNEQFFGPGTRLTVL.

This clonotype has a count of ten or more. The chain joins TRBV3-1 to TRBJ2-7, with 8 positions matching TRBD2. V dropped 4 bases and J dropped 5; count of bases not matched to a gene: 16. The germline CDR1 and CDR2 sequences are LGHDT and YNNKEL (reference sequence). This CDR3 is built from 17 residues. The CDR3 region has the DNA TGTGCCAGCAGCCGTCGTATCTTGCGCGGGGGGTCCGACGAGCAGTACTTC. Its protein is CASSRRILRGGSDEQYF.

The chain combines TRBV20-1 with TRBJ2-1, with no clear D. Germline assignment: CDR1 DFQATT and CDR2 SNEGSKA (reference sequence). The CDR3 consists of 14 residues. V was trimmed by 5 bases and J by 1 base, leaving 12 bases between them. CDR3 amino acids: CSAWATSSYNEQFF. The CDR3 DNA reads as TGCAGTGCTTGGGCGACCTCTTCCTACAATGAGCAGTTCTTC.

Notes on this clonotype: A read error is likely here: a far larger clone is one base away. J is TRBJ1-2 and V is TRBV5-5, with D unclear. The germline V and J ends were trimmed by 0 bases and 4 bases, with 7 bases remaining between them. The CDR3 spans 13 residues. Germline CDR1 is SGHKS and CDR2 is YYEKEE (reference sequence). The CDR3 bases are TGTGCCAGCAGCTTGGGGGCAGGCTATGGCTACACCTTC. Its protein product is CASSLGAGYGYTF. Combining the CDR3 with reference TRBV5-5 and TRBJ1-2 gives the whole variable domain DAGVTQSPTHLIKTRGQQVTLRCSPISGHKSVSWYQQVLGQGPQFIFQYYEKEERGRGNFPDRFSARQFPNYSSELNVNALLLGDSALYLCASSLGAGYGYTFGSGTRLTVV.

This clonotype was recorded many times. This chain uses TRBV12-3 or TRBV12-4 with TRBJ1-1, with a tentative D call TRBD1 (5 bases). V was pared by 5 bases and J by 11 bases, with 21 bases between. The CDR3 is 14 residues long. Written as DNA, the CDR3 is TGTGCCAGCAGTGACCAGATACCGAGCGGGACGGCTTTCTTT. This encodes CASSDQIPSGTAFF.

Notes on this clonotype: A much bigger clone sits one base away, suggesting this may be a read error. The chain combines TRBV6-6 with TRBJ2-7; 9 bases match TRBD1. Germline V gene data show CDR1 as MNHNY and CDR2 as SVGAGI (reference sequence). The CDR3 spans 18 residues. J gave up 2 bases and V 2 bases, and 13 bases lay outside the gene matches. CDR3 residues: CASSYEDNRGRSAYEQYF. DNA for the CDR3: TGTGCCAGCAGTTACGAGGACAACAGGGGGCGGTCAGCCTACGAGCAGTACTTC.

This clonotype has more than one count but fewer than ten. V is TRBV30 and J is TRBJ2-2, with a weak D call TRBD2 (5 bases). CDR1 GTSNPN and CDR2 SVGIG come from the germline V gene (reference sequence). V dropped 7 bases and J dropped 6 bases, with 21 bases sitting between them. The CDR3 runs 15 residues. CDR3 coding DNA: TGTGCCTCCAAGTCGTATGATTGGCGGGCCGGGGAGCTGTTTTTT. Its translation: CASKSYDWRAGELFF.

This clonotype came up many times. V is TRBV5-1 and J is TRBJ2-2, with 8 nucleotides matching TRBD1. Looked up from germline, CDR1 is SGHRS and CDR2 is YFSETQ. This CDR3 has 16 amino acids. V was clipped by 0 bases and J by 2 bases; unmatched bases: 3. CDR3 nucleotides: TGCGCCAGCAGCTTGGCAGGGGGCTTTAACACCGGGGAGCTGTTTTTT. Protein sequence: CASSLAGGFNTGELFF.

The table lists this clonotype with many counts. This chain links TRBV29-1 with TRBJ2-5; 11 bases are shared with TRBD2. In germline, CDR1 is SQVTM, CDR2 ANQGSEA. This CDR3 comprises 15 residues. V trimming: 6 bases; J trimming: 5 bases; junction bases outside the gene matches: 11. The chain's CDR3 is CSVGVPSGRFETQYF. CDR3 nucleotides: TGCAGCGTGGGCGTCCCTAGCGGGAGGTTTGAGACCCAGTACTTC.

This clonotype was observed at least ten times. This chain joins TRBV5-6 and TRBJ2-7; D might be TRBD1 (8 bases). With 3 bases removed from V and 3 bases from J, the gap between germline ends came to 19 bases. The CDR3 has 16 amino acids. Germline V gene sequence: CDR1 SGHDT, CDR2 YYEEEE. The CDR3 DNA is TGTGCCAGCAGCTGGGAGGGGACAGGTGATTTCTACGAGCAGTACTTC. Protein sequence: CASSWEGTGDFYEQYF.

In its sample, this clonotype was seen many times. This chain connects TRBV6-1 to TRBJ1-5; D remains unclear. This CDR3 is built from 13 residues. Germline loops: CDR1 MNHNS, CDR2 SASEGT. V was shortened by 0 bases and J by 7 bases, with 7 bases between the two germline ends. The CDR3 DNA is TGTGCCAGCAGTGAAGCGCTGCGCCAGCCCCAGCATTTT. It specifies CASSEALRQPQHF.

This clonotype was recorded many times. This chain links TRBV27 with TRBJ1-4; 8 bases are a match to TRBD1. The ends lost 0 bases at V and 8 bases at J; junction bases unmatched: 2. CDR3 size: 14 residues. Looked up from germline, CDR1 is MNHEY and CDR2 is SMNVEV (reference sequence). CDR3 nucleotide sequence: TGTGCCAGCAGTTTATCGACAGGGGACGAAAAACTGTTTTTT. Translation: CASSLSTGDEKLFF.

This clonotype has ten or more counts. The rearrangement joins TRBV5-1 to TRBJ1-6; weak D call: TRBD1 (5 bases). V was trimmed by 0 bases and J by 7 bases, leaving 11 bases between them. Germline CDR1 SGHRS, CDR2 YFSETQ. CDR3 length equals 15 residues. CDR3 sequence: CASSLGLRANSPLHF. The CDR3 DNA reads TGCGCCAGCAGCTTGGGCCTCAGGGCCAATTCACCCCTCCACTTT.

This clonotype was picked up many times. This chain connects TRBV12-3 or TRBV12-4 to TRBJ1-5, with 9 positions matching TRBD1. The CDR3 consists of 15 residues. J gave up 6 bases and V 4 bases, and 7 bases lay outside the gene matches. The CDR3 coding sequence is TGTGCCAGCAGTTGGGACACAGGGGGCCCTCAGCCCCAGCATTTT. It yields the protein CASSWDTGGPQPQHF.

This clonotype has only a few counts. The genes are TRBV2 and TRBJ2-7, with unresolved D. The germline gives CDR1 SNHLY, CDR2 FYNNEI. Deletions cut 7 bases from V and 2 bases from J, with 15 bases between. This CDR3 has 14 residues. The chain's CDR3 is CASMGSRNTYEQYF. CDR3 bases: TGTGCCAGCATGGGTAGCAGGAATACCTACGAGCAGTACTTC.

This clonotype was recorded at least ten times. The CDR3, as DNA: TGCAGTGCTAGTCCGGGGCCCGGCAATCAGCCCCAGCATTTT. Its translation is CSASPGPGNQPQHF. The chain uses TRBV20-1 and TRBJ1-5; a weak D match, TRBD1 (5 bases). Germline V gene sequence: CDR1 DFQATT, CDR2 SNEGSKA (reference sequence). There are 14 residues in the CDR3. V was shortened by 3 bases and J by 2 bases, with 11 bases between the two germline ends.

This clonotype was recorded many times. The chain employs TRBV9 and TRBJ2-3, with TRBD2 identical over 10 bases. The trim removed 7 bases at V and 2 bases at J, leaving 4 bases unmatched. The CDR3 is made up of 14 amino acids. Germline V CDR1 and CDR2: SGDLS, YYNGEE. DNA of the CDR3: TGTGCCAGCGCAGCGGGAGGGTTCACAGATACGCAGTATTTT. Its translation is CASAAGGFTDTQYF.

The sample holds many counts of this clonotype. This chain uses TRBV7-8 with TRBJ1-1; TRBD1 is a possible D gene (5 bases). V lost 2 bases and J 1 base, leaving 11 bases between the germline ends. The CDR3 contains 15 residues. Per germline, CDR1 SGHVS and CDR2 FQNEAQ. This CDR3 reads CASSLRAGPNTEAFF. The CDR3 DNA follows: TGTGCCAGCAGCTTACGAGCAGGGCCGAACACTGAAGCTTTCTTT.

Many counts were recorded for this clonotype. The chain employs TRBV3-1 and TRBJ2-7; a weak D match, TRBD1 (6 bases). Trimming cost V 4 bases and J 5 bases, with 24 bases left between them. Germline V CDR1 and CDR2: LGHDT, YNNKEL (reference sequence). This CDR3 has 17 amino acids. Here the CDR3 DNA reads TGTGCCAGCAGCCGGGTTACAGGGCGTCCCTTTCCTAACGAGCAGTACTTC. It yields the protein CASSRVTGRPFPNEQYF.

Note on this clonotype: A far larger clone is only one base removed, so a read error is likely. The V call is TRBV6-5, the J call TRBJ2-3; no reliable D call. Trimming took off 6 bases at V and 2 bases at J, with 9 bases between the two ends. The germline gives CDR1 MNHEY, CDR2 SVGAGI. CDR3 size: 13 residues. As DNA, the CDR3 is TGTGCCAGCAGCACAGACCACACAGATACGCAGTATTTT. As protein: CASSTDHTDTQYF.

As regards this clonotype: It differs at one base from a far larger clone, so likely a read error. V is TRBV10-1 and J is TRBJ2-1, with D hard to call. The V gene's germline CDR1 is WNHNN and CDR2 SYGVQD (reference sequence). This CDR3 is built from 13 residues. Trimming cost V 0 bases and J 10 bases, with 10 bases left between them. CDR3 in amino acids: CASSESGKYEQFF. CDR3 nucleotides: TGCGCCAGCAGTGAGTCGGGCAAATACGAGCAGTTCTTC.

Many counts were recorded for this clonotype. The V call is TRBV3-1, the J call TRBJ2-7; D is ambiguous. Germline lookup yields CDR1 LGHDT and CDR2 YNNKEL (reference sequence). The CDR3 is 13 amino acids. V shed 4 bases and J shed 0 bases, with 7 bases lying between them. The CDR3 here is CASSPRSSYEQYF. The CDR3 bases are TGTGCCAGCAGCCCTAGGAGCTCCTACGAGCAGTACTTC.

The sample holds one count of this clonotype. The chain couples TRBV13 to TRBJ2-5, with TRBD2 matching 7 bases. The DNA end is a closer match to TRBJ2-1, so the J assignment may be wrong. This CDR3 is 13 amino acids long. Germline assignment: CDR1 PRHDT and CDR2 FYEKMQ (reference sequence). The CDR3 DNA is TGTGCCAGCAGCTGGGACTATTCCAATGAGCAGTTCTTC. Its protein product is CASSWDYSNEQFF.

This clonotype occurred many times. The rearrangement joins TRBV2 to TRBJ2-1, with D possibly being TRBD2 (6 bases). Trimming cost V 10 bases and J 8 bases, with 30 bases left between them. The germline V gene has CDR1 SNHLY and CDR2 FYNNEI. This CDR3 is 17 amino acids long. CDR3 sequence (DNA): TGTGCCAAGTCGGCCTTTCCTCGGGACTCGGTTAACGATGAGCAGTTCTTC. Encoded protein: CAKSAFPRDSVNDEQFF.

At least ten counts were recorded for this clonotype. CDR3 nucleotide sequence: TGTGCCAGTAGTTTCGGCAGGGGCACTGGAAACACCATATATTTT. Its translation: CASSFGRGTGNTIYF. The chain recombines TRBV19 with TRBJ1-3; D may be TRBD1 (6 bases). Germline V gene lookup returns CDR1 LNHDA and CDR2 SQIVND (reference sequence). The length of the CDR3 is 15 residues. With 5 bases removed from V and 2 bases from J, the gap between germline ends came to 13 bases.

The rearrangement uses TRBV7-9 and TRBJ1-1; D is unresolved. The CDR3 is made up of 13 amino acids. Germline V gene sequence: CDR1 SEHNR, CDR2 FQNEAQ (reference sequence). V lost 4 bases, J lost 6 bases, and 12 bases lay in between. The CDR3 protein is CASSSDPFSEAFF. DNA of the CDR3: TGTGCCAGCAGCTCCGACCCTTTCTCTGAAGCTTTCTTT.

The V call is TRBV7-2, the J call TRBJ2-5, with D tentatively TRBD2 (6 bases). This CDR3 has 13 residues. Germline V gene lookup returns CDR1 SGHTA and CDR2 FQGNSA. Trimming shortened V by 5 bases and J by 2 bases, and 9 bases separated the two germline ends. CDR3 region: CASSAGRQETQYF. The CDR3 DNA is TGTGCCAGCAGCGCGGGACGGCAAGAGACCCAGTACTTC.

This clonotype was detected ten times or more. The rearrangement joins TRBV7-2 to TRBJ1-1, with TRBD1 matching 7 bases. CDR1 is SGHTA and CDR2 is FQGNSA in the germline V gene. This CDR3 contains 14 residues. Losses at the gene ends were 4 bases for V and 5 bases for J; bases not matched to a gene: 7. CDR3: CASSSQGRRTEAFF. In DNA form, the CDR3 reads TGTGCCAGCAGCTCACAGGGGCGACGGACTGAAGCTTTCTTT.

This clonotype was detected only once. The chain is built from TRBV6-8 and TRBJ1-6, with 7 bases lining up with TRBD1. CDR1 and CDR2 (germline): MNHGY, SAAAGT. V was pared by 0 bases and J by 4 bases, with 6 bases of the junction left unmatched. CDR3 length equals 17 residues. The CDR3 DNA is TGTGCCAGCAGTTACTCAATAGGGGGCAGGTATAATTCACCCCTCCACTTT. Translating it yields CASSYSIGGRYNSPLHF.

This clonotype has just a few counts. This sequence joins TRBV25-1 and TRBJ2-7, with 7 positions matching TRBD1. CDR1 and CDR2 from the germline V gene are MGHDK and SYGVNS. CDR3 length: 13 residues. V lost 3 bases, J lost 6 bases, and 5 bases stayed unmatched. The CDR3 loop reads CASSERGLGEQYF. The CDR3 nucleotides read TGTGCCAGCAGTGAGAGGGGGCTTGGCGAGCAGTACTTC.

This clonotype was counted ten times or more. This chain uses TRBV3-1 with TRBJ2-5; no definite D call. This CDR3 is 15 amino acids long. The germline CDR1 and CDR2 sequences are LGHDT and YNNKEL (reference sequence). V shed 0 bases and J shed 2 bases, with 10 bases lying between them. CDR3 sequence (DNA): TGTGCCAGCAGCCAAGATCACGGGCAACAAGAGACCCAGTACTTC. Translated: CASSQDHGQQETQYF.

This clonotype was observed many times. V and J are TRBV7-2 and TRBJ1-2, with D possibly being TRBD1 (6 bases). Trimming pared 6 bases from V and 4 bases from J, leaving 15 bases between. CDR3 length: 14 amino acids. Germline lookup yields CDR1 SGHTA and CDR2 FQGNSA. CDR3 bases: TGTGCCAGCAGAAAAAGGGGGGCGCCCTATGGCTACACCTTC. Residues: CASRKRGAPYGYTF. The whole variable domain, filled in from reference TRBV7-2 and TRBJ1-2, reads GAGVSQSPSNKVTEKGKDVELRCDPISGHTALYWYRQSLGQGLEFLIYFQGNSAPDKSGLPSDRFSAERTGGSVSTLTIQRTQQEDSAVYLCASRKRGAPYGYTFGSGTRLTVV.